This T cell receptor beta chain was documented in a study of T-cell memory formation after mild COVID-19. Study-wide context: Largely, TCR clusters stayed within a single donor.

About this clonotype itself: What it binds is not known.

The length of the CDR3 is 13 residues. Deletions cut 7 bases from V and 2 bases from J, with 12 bases between. CDR1 is SNHLY and CDR2 is FYNNEI in the germline V gene. Regarding the study as a whole: A subset of responding clones appeared in pre-infection memory, suggesting cross-reactive memory joined. Later expanders leaned CD4+, whereas day 15 to 85 contracting clones were balanced CD4/CD8.

In TCRdb, the 5' RACE reads were re-called with MiXCR into one record per CDR3 protein. The sample lists about 130,000 distinct CDR3 sequences, roughly 15% occurring once. This chain joins TRBV2 and TRBJ2-7, with D perhaps TRBD1 (5 bases). The specimen was PBMCs or a T cell subset sorted from them (not recorded which). The sequence was obtained from an adult woman who had mild COVID-19 (a few samples of this study predate the infection). Cell type and time point are not known. CDR3 in amino acids: CASTKTDPYEQYF. The DNA of the CDR3 is TGTGCCAGCACAAAGACAGACCCCTACGAGCAGTACTTC.